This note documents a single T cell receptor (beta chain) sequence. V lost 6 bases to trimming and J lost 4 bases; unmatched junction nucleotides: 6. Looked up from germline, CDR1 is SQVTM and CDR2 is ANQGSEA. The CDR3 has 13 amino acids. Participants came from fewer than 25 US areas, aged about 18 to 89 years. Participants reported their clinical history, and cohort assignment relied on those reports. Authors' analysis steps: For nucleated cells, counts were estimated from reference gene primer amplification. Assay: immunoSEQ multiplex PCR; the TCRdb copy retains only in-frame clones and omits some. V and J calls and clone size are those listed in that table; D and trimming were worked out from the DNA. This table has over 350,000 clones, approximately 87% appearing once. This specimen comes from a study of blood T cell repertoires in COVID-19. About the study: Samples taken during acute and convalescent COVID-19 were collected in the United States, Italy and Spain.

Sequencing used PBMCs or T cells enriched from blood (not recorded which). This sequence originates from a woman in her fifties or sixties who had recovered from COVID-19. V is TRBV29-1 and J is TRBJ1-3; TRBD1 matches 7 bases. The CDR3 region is CSVGTGEGNTIYF. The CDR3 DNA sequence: TGCAGCGTGGGCACAGGGGAGGGAAACACCATATATTTT.